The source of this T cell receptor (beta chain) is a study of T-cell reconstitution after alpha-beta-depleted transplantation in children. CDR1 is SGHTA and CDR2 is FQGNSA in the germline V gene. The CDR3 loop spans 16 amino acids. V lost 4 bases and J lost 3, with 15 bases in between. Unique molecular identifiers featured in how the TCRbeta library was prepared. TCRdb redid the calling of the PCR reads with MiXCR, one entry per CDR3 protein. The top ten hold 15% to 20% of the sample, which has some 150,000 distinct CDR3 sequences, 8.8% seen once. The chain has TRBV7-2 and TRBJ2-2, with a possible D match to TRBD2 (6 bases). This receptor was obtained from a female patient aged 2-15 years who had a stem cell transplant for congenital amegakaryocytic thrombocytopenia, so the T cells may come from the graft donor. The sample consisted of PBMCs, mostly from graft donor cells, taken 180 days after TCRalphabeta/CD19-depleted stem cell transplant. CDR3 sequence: CASSSFSPGDTGELFF. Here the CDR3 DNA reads TGTGCCAGCAGCTCTTTTAGCCCGGGGGACACCGGGGAGCTGTTTTTT. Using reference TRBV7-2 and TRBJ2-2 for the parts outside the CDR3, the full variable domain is GAGVSQSPSNKVTEKGKDVELRCDPISGHTALYWYRQSLGQGLEFLIYFQGNSAPDKSGLPSDRFSAERTGGSVSTLTIQRTQQEDSAVYLCASSSFSPGDTGELFFGEGSRLTVL.